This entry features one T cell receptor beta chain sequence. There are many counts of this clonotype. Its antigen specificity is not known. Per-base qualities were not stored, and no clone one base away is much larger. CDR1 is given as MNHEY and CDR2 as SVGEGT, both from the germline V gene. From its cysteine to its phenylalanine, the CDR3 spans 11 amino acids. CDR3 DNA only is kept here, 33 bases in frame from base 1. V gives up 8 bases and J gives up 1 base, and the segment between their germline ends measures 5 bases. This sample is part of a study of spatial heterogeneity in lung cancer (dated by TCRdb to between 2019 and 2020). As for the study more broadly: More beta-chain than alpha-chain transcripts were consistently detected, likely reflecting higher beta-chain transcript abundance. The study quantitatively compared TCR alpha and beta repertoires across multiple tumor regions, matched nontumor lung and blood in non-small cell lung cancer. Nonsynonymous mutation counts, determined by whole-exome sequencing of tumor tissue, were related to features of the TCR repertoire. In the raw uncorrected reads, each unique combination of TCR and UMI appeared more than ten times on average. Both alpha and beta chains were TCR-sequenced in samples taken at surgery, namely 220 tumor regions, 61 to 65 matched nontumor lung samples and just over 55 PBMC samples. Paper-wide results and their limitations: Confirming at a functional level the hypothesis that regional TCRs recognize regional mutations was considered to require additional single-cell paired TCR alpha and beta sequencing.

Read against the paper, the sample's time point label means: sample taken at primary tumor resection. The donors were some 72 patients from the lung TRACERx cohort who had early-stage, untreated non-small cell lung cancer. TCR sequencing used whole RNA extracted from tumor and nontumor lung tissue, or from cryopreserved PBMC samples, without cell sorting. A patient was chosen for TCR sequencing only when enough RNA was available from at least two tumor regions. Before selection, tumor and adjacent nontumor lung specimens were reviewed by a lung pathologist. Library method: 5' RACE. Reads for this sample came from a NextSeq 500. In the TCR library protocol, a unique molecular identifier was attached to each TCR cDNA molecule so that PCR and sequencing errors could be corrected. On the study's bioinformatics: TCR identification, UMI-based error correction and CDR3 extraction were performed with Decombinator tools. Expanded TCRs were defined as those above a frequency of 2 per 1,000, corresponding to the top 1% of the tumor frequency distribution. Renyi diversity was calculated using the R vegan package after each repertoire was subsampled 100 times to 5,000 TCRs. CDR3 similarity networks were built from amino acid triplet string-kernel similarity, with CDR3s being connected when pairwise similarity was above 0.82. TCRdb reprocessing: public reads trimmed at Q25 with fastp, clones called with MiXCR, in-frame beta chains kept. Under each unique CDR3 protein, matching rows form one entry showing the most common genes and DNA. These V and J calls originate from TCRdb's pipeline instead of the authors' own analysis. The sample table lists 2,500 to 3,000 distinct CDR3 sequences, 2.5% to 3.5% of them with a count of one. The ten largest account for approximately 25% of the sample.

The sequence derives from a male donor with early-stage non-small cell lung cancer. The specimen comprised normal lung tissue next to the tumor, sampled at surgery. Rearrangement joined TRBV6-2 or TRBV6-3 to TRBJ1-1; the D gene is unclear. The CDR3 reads CASAKNTEAFF. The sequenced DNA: TGTGCCAGCGCGAAGAACACTGAAGCTTTCTTT.